The next 8 T cell receptor beta chains were all read from a single sample in a study of cytomegalovirus exposure and HLA in healthy donors (dated by TCRdb to the late 2010s). Libraries were built with the immunoSEQ multiplex PCR assay. TCRdb limited this immuneACCESS table to in-frame rearrangements with V and J called. A share of clones is missing; checked studies link under half to unresolved V genes, and the rest is unexplained. This sample is represented by 150,000 to 180,000 clones; 85% to 90% of them were singletons. Less than 2.5% of the sample belongs to the ten largest clones. Sequenced: PBMCs. These TCRs come from a human donor in good health.

The chain combines TRBV6-1 with TRBJ2-1; 10 positions match TRBD2. Germline CDR1 and CDR2: MNHNS and SASEGT. V shed 3 bases and J 4 bases; nucleotides not matched to a gene: 3. There are 15 residues in the CDR3. CDR3 sequence: CASSERTSGYNEQFF. The CDR3 DNA reads as TGTGCCAGCAGTGAGAGGACTAGCGGTTACAATGAGCAGTTCTTC.

The rearrangement joins TRBV7-8 to TRBJ1-2; D is unclear. Trimming removed 2 bases from V and 4 bases from J, with 20 bases in between. The CDR3 contains 17 residues. Germline V lookup: CDR1 SGHVS, CDR2 FQNEAQ. The CDR3 here is CASSLIVAGPWSYGYTF. As DNA, the CDR3 is TGTGCCAGCAGCTTAATCGTGGCAGGTCCATGGTCCTATGGCTACACCTTC.

This clone was recorded once. The J gene is TRBJ1-2, the V gene TRBV6-1, with TRBD1 matching over 10 bases. This CDR3 comprises 15 residues. V shed 3 bases, J shed 4 bases, and the junction held 5 bases outside the gene matches. From germline, CDR1 is MNHNS and CDR2 SASEGT. The CDR3: CASSEGTGEAYGYTF. CDR3 nucleotide sequence: TGTGCCAGCAGTGAGGGGACAGGGGAGGCCTATGGCTACACCTTC.

Written as DNA, the CDR3 is TGTGCCGGGAGTGGTGGCAATCAGCCCCAGCATTTT. This translates into CAGSGGNQPQHF. The J gene is TRBJ1-5, the V gene TRBV28; D unresolved. Trimming took off 11 bases at V and 2 bases at J, with 10 bases between the two ends. CDR1 MDHEN and CDR2 SYDVKM come from the germline V gene. The CDR3 has 12 residues.

The rearrangement uses TRBV10-1 and TRBJ2-1, with TRBD2 matching over 8 bases. The germline CDR1 and CDR2 sequences are WNHNN and SYGVQD (reference sequence). This CDR3 region has 15 residues. With 2 bases clipped from V and 2 bases from J, the junction kept 2 bases outside the gene matches. CDR3 residues: CASSESGGAYNEQFF. The CDR3 coding sequence is TGCGCCAGCAGTGAGAGCGGGGGAGCCTACAATGAGCAGTTCTTC.

The chain has TRBV4-2 and TRBJ1-1, with D unresolved. The CDR3 has 18 residues. Germline V gives CDR1 LGHNA, CDR2 YNFKEQ. The ends were cut back, 0 bases at V and 1 base at J, with 18 bases in the middle. The CDR3 coding sequence is TGTGCCAGCAGCCAAGACATAACTACGTGGCAGAAGAACACTGAAGCTTTCTTT. Translation gives CASSQDITTWQKNTEAFF.

The V gene is TRBV4-1, the J gene TRBJ2-7; TRBD2 is a possible D gene (6 bases). From germline, CDR1 is MGHRA and CDR2 YSYEKL. The CDR3 has 14 residues. V lost 0 bases to trimming and J lost 5 bases, with 11 bases between them. CDR3 loop: CASSQEEREDEQYF. The CDR3, as DNA: TGCGCCAGCAGCCAAGAAGAAAGGGAGGACGAGCAGTACTTC.

The sample holds a few counts of this clone. The chain links TRBV28 to TRBJ1-6, with 7 nucleotides matching TRBD1. Germline CDR1 is MDHEN and CDR2 is SYDVKM. J was trimmed by 9 bases and V by 6 bases; bases with no gene match: 8. The CDR3 loop spans 14 amino acids. CDR3 protein: CASSRLQGSSPLHF. CDR3 sequence (DNA): TGTGCCAGCAGCCGACTACAGGGGAGTTCACCCCTCCACTTT.